The source of this T cell receptor (beta chain) is a study of long-term antiretroviral therapy in people with HIV. Per the germline V gene, CDR1 is KGHSH and CDR2 is LQKENI. Trimming stripped 3 bases from V and 5 bases from J, with 14 bases between. The CDR3 contains 15 residues. Sequencing relied on immunoSEQ assay v3.0, run at survey level. Sequencing used immunoSEQ multiplex PCR; TCRdb keeps in-frame clones, though not all of them. The sample consists of 20,000 to 25,000 clones, about four fifths of them appearing once. This sequence was found in a man aged 35 to 55 with HIV. V usage is TRBV18 and J usage is TRBJ2-4; a possible D gene is TRBD1 (5 bases). The sequencing here drew on unsorted PBMCs, taken 0.5 years before starting antiretroviral therapy. The chain's CDR3 is CASSPWGRAQNIQYF. CDR3 DNA sequence: TGTGCCAGCTCACCTTGGGGCAGGGCTCAAAACATTCAGTACTTC.